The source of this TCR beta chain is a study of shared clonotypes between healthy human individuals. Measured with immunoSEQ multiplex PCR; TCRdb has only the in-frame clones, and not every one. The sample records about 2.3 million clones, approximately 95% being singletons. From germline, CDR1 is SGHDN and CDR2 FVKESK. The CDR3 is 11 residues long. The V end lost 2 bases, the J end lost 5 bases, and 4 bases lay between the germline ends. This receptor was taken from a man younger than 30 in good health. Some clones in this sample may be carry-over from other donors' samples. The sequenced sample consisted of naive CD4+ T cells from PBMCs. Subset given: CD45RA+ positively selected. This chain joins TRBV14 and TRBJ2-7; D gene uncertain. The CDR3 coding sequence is TGTGCCAGCAGCCAATTCCACGAGCAGTACTTC. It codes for CASSQFHEQYF.